The text below deals with one T cell receptor beta chain. This sample was taken from a study of blood T cell repertoires in COVID-19. In the study overall: Sample material is recorded as cDNA or gDNA derived from T cells, B-cell-depleted T cells, or PBMCs.

Recovery among Cohort 3 donors was established by two negative PCRs, clearance, or symptom resolution. The CDR3 covers 16 residues. Germline CDR1 LGHNA, CDR2 YSLEER. With 0 bases clipped from V and 4 bases from J, the junction kept 5 bases outside the gene matches. Data came from immunoSEQ multiplex PCR; TCRdb stores just in-frame clones and leaves some out. Among roughly 150,000 clones listed, roughly 80% were seen once. The rearrangement uses TRBV4-3 and TRBJ2-5; TRBD2 aligns across 10 bases. Input material: PBMCs or T cells enriched from blood (not recorded which). The TCR comes from a man aged 45-60 years who had recovered from COVID-19. The DNA for the CDR3 is TGCGCCAGCAGCCAAGATCGGCTAGCGGGGGTAGAGACCCAGTACTTC. This translates into CASSQDRLAGVETQYF.